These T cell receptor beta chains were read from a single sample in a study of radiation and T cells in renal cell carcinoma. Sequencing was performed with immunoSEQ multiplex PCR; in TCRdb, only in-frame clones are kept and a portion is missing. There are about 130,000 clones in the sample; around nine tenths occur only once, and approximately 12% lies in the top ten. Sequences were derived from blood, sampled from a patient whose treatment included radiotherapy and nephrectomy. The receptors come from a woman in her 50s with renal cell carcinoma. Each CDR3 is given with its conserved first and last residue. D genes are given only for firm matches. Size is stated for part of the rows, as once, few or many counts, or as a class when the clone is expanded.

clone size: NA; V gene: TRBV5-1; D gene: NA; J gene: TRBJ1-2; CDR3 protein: CASSLNREVYGYTF; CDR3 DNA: TGCGCCAGCAGCTTGAACAGGGAAGTCTATGGCTACACCTTC
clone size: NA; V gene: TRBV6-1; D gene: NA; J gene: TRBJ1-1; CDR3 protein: CASSVWGNEAFF; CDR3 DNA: TGTGCCAGCAGTGTTTGGGGGAATGAAGCTTTCTTT
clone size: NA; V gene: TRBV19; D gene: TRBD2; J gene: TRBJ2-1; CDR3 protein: CASSLGRGGYNEQFF; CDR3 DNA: TGTGCCAGTAGCCTTGGGCGGGGGGGATACAATGAGCAGTTCTTC
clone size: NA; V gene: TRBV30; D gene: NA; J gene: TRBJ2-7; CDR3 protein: CAWSLRAYEQYF; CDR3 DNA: TGTGCCTGGAGCCTTCGAGCCTACGAGCAGTACTTC
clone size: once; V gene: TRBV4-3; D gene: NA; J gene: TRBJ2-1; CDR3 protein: CASSQDRLNEQFF; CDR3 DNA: TGCGCCAGCAGCCAAGATAGACTCAATGAGCAGTTCTTC
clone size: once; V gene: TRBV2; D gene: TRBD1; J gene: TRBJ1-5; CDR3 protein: CASSAMGQGNQPQHF; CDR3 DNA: TGTGCCAGCAGTGCGATGGGACAGGGGAATCAGCCCCAGCATTTT
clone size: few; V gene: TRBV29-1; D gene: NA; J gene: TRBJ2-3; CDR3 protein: CSVVGAYYTQYF; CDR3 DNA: TGCAGCGTTGTGGGGGCGTATTATACGCAGTATTTT
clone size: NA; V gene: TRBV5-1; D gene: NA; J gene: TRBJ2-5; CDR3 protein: CASSFEETQYF; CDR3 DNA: TGCGCCAGCAGCTTCGAGGAGACCCAGTACTTC
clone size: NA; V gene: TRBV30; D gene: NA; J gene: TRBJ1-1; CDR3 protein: CAWGPGRTEAFF; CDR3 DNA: TGTGCCTGGGGCCCCGGGCGGACTGAAGCTTTCTTT
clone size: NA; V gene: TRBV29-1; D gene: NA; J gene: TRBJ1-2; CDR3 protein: CSVRVSTNYGYTF; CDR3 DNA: TGCAGCGTTAGGGTCTCCACTAACTATGGCTACACCTTC
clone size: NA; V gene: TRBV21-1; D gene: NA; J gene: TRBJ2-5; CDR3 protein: CASYRTGRQRGEEETQYF; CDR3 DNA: TGTGCCAGCTACAGGACAGGGAGGCAGCGGGGGGAGGAAGAGACCCAGTACTTC
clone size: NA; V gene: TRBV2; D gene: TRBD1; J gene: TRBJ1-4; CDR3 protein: CASSTRQGGEKLFF; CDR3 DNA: TGTGCCAGCAGCACAAGACAGGGAGGTGAAAAACTGTTTTTT
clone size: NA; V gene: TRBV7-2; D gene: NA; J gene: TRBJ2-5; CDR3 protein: CASSLERKTQYF; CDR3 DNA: TGTGCCAGCAGCTTAGAGCGAAAGACCCAGTACTTC
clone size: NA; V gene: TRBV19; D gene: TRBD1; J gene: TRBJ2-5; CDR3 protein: CASSKDRGQETQYF; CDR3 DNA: TGTGCCAGTAGTAAAGACAGGGGTCAAGAGACCCAGTACTTC
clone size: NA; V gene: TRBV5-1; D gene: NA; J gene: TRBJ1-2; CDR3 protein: CASSGDYGYTF; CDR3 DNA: TGCGCCAGCAGCGGGGATTATGGCTACACCTTC
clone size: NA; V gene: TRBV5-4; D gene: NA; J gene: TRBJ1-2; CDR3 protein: CASSLATGHLGDGYTF; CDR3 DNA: TGTGCCAGCAGCTTGGCCACAGGGCACCTGGGCGATGGCTACACCTTC
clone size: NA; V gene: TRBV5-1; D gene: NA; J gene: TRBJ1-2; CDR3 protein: CASSGGPGDYGYTF; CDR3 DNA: TGCGCCAGCAGCGGGGGCCCAGGGGACTATGGCTACACCTTC
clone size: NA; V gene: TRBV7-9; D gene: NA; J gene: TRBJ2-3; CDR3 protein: CASSLRLHTDTQYF; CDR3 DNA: TGTGCCAGCAGCTTAAGGCTACACACAGATACGCAGTATTTT
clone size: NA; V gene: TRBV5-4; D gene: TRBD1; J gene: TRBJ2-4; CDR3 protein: CASSGDRVTLQYF; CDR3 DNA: TGTGCCAGCAGCGGAGACAGGGTGACTCTTCAGTACTTC
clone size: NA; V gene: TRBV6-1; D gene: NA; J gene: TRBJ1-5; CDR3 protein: CASSEAWVSQPQHF; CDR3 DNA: TGTGCCAGCAGTGAAGCGTGGGTATCTCAGCCCCAGCATTTT
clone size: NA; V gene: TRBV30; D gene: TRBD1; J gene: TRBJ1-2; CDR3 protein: CAWSGQGENYGYTF; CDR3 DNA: TGTGCCTGGAGTGGGCAGGGGGAGAACTATGGCTACACCTTC
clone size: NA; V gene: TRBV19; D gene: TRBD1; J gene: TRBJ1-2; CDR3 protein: CASSHSGTGGNYGYTF; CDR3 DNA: TGTGCCAGTAGTCATTCCGGGACAGGGGGGAACTATGGCTACACCTTC
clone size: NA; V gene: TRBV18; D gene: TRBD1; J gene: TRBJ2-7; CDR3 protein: CASSPGTERAYEQYF; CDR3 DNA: TGTGCCAGCTCACCAGGGACAGAGAGAGCCTACGAGCAGTACTTC
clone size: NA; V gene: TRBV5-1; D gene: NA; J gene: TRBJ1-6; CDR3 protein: CASSLGNNNSPLHF; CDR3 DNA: TGCGCCAGCAGCTTGGGGAACAATAATTCACCCCTCCACTTT
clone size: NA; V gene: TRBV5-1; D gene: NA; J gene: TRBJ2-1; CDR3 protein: CASSTGRIPYNEQFF; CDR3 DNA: TGCGCCAGCAGCACGGGGAGAATACCCTACAATGAGCAGTTCTTC
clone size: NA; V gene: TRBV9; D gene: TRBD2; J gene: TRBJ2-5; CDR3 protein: CASSVGLAGFQETQYF; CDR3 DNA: TGTGCCAGCAGCGTAGGACTAGCGGGATTCCAAGAGACCCAGTACTTC
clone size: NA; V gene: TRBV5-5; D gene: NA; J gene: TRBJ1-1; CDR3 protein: CASAGHQNTEAFF; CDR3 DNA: TGTGCCAGCGCTGGACACCAGAACACTGAAGCCTTCTTT
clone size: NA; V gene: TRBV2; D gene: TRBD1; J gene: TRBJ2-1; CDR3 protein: CASSEGGQGWDEQFF; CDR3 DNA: TGTGCCAGCAGTGAAGGGGGACAGGGCTGGGATGAGCAGTTCTTC
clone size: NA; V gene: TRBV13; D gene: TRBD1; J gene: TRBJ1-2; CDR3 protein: CASSATKGASGYTF; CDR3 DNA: TGTGCCAGCAGCGCTACGAAGGGGGCTAGTGGCTACACCTTC